This T cell receptor (beta chain) was retrieved from a study of T cells in Graves' hyperthyroidism and ophthalmopathy. The CDR3 covers 14 residues. About this clonotype itself: A much larger clonotype is one base distant, so this may be a read error.

Amplified TCR beta CDR3 regions came from RNA transcripts. HTBI primers drove first-round RT-PCR of the TCR CDR3. One entry per CDR3 protein results from TCRdb running MiXCR on the multiplex PCR reads. This table holds roughly 580,000 distinct CDR3 sequences, roughly 50% found once. The chain couples TRBV12-3 or TRBV12-4 to TRBJ1-2; 9 bases align to TRBD1. The receptor's source is a woman aged 18-29 years with Graves' hyperthyroidism. The sample was peripheral blood or thyroid tissue (not recorded which). The CDR3 sequence: CAGSLNRGQDGYTF. The DNA for the CDR3 is TGTGCCGGCAGTTTGAACAGGGGGCAGGATGGCTACACCTTC.